One and the same sample provided the 14 T cell receptor beta chains below, sequenced in a study of cytomegalovirus exposure and HLA in healthy donors. Primers for the PCR totalled 60 Vbeta and 13 Jbeta. Some clones are missing from TCRdb's copy, which holds only in-frame ones; the method was immunoSEQ multiplex PCR. The data hold approximately 190,000 clones, with roughly 80% observed a single time. The sequencing input was PBMCs. These receptors came from a woman in her fifties or sixties in good health and CMV-seropositive.

V and J are TRBV28 and TRBJ2-3; 7 bases match TRBD2. The length of the CDR3 is 14 residues. V gave up 5 bases and J gave up 2 bases; unmatched junction bases: 4. Germline V gives CDR1 MDHEN, CDR2 SYDVKM. The CDR3 sequence is CASSRDYFTDTQYF. The CDR3 nucleotides read TGTGCCAGCAGTCGGGACTACTTCACAGATACGCAGTATTTT.

V gene TRBV5-1 combines with J gene TRBJ1-1; TRBD1 is a possible D gene (5 bases). Germline-derived CDR1 and CDR2 are SGHRS and YFSETQ. This CDR3 comprises 16 residues. Trimming took 5 bases from V and 0 from J, leaving 17 bases between them. CDR3 residues: CASSFLPDTMNTEAFF. As DNA, the CDR3 is TGCGCCAGCAGTTTCCTACCGGACACTATGAACACTGAAGCTTTCTTT.

The chain joins TRBV7-3 to TRBJ2-3, with 9 nucleotides matching TRBD1. V dropped 5 bases and J dropped 2; count of bases not matched to a gene: 8. This CDR3 is built from 16 residues. From germline, CDR1 is SGHTA and CDR2 FQGTGA. The CDR3 region is CASSTTGGASTDTQYF. The CDR3, as DNA: TGTGCCAGCAGCACGACAGGGGGTGCTTCCACAGATACGCAGTATTTT.

The rearrangement joins TRBV4-3 to TRBJ2-3; no reliable D call. The CDR3 runs 15 residues. The V and J ends lost 0 bases and 2 bases respectively, with 9 bases between them. Looked up from germline, CDR1 is LGHNA and CDR2 is YSLEER. The CDR3 region is CASSQESRSTDTQYF. CDR3 nucleotides: TGCGCCAGCAGCCAAGAGTCCAGGTCCACAGATACGCAGTATTTT.

J is TRBJ2-2 and V is TRBV19, with 10 bases aligning to TRBD1. V lost 4 bases and J lost 9; bases outside the gene matches: 5. The CDR3 is made up of 14 amino acids. CDR1 is LNHDA, CDR2 SQIVND, per germline (reference sequence). CDR3 coding DNA: TGTGCCAGTAGTACGACAGGGGGCAGGAGGGAGCTGTTTTTT. It is translated as CASSTTGGRRELFF.

This clone appeared a single time. The V call is TRBV30, the J call TRBJ2-3, with TRBD2 identical over 9 bases. Germline CDR1 is GTSNPN and CDR2 is SVGIG (reference sequence). The length of the CDR3 is 14 residues. Trimming cost V 3 bases and J 5 bases; bases outside gene matches: 6. CDR3 in amino acids: CAWRERGARDTQYF. The CDR3 DNA reads as TGTGCCTGGAGGGAGCGGGGGGCCCGAGATACGCAGTATTTT.

The chain couples TRBV7-9 to TRBJ1-4; perhaps TRBD1 as D (6 bases). Germline V gene sequence: CDR1 SEHNR, CDR2 FQNEAQ (reference sequence). Trimming stripped 6 bases from V and 8 bases from J, with 22 bases between. This CDR3 is built from 16 residues. CDR3 sequence: CASSYYLTGIGEKLFF. The DNA for the CDR3 is TGTGCCAGCAGTTACTACCTTACAGGGATCGGCGAAAAACTGTTTTTT.

The chain joins TRBV27 to TRBJ2-4; weak D call: TRBD2 (5 bases). Trimming took 0 bases from V and 0 from J, leaving 9 bases between them. Germline lookup yields CDR1 MNHEY and CDR2 SMNVEV (reference sequence). The CDR3 totals 16 residues. The CDR3 nucleotides are TGTGCCAGCAGTTTATCGGGCGGACTAGCCAAAAACATTCAGTACTTC. It encodes CASSLSGGLAKNIQYF.

The V gene is TRBV4-3, the J gene TRBJ2-3; a possible D gene is TRBD2 (6 bases). The CDR3 runs to 15 residues. Germline assignment: CDR1 LGHNA and CDR2 YSLEER. V gave up 3 bases and J gave up 4 bases, with 14 bases separating them. CDR3 sequence (DNA): TGCGCCAGCAGCCAGATACACGGGGGAGCAGATACGCAGTATTTT. This encodes CASSQIHGGADTQYF.

This CDR3 reads CASTLGGDRAGYGYTF. CDR3 nucleotides: TGTGCCAGCACCCTTGGGGGGGACAGGGCTGGGTATGGCTACACCTTC. The V and J genes are TRBV2 and TRBJ1-2; 9 bases match TRBD1. CDR1 is SNHLY, CDR2 FYNNEI, per germline. The CDR3 is 16 amino acids. The ends lost 7 bases at V and 5 bases at J; junction bases unmatched: 14.

The chain is built from TRBV7-9 and TRBJ2-7; D may be TRBD2 (5 bases). This CDR3 spans 15 amino acids. Trimming took off 2 bases at V and 2 bases at J, with 13 bases between the two ends. CDR1 and CDR2 from the germline V gene are SEHNR and FQNEAQ (reference sequence). CDR3 in DNA: TGTGCCAGCAGCTTAAAATGGGGAGAAGCCTACGAGCAGTACTTC. This translates into CASSLKWGEAYEQYF.

The chain links TRBV30 to TRBJ1-1; D gene ambiguous. Germline values: CDR1 GTSNPN, CDR2 SVGIG (reference sequence). Deletions cut 6 bases from V and 3 bases from J, with 8 bases between. This CDR3 spans 11 amino acids. The CDR3 sequence is CACKSYTEAFF. In DNA, the CDR3 is TGTGCCTGTAAGAGCTACACTGAAGCTTTCTTT.

The J gene is TRBJ2-7, the V gene TRBV29-1; 7 bases are a match to TRBD2. The V gene's germline CDR1 is SQVTM and CDR2 ANQGSEA. The CDR3 spans 13 residues. With 7 bases clipped from V and 1 base from J, the junction kept 7 bases outside the gene matches. As DNA, the CDR3 is TGCAGCGGGGGGGAGGGCGGATCCTACGAGCAGTACTTC. This sequence encodes CSGGEGGSYEQYF.

Concerning this clone: The junction differs from germline at one of its ends, possibly a read error. The V and J genes are TRBV7-9 and TRBJ1-2; D might be TRBD1 (6 bases). CDR3 size: 12 residues. Germline V lookup: CDR1 SEHNR, CDR2 FQNEAQ (reference sequence). CDR3 protein: CSSSVDSYGYTF. In DNA, the CDR3 is TGTTCCAGCAGCGTGGACAGCTATGGCTACACCTTC.